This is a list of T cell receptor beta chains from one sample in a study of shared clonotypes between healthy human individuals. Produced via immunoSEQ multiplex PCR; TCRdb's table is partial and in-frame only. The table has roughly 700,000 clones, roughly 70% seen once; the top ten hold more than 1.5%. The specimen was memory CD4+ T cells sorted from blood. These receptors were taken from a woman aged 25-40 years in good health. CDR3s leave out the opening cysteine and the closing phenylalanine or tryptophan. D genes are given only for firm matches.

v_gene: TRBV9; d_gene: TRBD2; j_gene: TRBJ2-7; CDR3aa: ASNPAGEAFEQY
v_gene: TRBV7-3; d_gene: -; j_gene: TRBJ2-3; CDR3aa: ASSLHSDTQY
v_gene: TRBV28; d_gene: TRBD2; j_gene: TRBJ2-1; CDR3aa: ASSISGRVRF
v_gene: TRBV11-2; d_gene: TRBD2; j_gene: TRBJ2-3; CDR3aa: ASSRTTSGRSTDTQY
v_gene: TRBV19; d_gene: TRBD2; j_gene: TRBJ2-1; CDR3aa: ASSMGGRAGSYNEQF
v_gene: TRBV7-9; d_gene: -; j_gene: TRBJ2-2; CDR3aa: ASSYRNWNTGELF
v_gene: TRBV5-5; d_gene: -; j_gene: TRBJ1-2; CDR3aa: ASTNNYGYT
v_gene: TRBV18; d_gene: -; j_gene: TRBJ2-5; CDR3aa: ASSPWAGRGGETQY
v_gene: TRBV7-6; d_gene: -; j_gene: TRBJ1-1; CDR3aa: ASSLGLGKNTEAF
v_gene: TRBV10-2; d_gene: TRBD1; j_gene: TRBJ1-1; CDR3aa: ASSIIGQGLPGTEAF
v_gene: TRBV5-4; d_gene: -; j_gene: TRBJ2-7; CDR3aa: ASSSAGNFYEQY
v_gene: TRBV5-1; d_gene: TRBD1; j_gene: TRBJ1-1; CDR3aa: ASSYRGVTEAF
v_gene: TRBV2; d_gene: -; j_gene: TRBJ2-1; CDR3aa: ASSPGVGEQF
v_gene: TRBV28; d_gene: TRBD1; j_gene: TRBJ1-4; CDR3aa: ASSFKRQGSRKLF
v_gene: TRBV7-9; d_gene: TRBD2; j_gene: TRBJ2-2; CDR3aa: ATQAGVSTGELF
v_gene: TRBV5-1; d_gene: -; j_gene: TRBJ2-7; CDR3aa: ASSLDRDPYEQY
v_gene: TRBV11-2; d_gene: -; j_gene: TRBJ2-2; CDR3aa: ASSLGPDTGELF
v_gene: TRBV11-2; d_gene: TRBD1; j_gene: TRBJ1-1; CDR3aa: ASRSNRGRTGTEAF
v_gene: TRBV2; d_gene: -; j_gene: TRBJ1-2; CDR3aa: ASGRVPMSDYGYT
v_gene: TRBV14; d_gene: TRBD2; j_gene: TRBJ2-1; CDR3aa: ASSQRLAGGNEQF
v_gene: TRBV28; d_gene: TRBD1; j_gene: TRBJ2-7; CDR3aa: ASSPAGTGSHEQY
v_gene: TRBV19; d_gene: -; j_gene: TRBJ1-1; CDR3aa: ASSNPARGWDTEAF
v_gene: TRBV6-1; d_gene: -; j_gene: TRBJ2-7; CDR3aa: ASTKRDPDEQY
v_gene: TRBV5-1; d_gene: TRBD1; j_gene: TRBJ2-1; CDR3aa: ASSPQTGLVNEQF
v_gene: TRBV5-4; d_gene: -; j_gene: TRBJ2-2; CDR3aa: ASSSYASITGELF
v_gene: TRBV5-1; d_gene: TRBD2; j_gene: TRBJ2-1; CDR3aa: ASSLGAGASYNEQF
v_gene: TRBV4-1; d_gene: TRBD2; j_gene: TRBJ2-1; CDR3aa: ASSQGGLAGSYNEQF
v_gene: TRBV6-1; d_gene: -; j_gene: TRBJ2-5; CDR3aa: ASSEATEETQY
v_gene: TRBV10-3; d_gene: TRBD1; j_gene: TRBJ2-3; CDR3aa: AIRPGQGSTDTQY
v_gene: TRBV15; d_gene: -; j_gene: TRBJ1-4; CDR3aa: ATSHQDYEKLF
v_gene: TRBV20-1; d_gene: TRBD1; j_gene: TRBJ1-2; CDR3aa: SAGDLGQH
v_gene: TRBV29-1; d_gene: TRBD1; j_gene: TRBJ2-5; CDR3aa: SVRQGQETQY
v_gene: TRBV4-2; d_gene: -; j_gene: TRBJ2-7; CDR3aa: ASSQSNRDYEQY
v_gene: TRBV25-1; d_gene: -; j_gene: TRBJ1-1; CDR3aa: ASSAGGVTEAF